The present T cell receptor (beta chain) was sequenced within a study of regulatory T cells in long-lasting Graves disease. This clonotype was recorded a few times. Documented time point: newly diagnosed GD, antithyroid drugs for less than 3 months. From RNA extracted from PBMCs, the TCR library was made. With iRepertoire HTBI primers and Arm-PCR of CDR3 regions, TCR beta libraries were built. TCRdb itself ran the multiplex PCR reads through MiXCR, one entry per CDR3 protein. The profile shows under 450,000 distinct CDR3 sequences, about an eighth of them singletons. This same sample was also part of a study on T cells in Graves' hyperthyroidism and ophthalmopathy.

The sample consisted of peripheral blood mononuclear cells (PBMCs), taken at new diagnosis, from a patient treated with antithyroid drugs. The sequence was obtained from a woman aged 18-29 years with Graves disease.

CDR3 amino acids: CAISVPGAYEQYF. CDR3 DNA: TGTGCCATCAGTGTCCCGGGTGCTTACGAGCAGTACTTC. The V gene is TRBV10-3, the J gene TRBJ2-7, with D hard to call. Germline V CDR1 and CDR2: ENHRY, SYGVKD. The CDR3 loop spans 13 amino acids. Trimming pared 4 bases from V and 4 bases from J, leaving 11 bases between.